The rows below give T cell receptor beta chains drawn from one sample of a study of blood T cell repertoires in COVID-19. Here immunoSEQ multiplex PCR was the method, and the copy in TCRdb shows in-frame clones only, minus some. The sample holds 80,000 or so clones, over 75% seen once. The sequenced sample was peripheral blood. The receptors derive from a man between 45 and 60 years old with COVID-19, enrolled during active disease. Both conserved end residues are part of each CDR3. Fields, in order: J gene, V gene, clone size, D gene, CDR3 DNA, CDR3 protein. A D gene is named only where the DNA matches it firmly. Not every row has a clone size; where given, it reads once, few, many or a size class.

J: TRBJ1-4; V: TRBV6-5; size: NA; D: NA; DNA: TGTGCCAGCAGCTCGGGGGGAGCAACTAATGAAAAACTGTTTTTT; CDR3: CASSSGGATNEKLFF
J: TRBJ1-4; V: TRBV28; size: NA; D: NA; DNA: TGTGCCAGCAGACCCGCAGTAGGGGTTGGTCTAGCTAATGAAAAACTGTTTTTT; CDR3: CASRPAVGVGLANEKLFF
J: TRBJ1-6; V: TRBV6-5; size: once; D: NA; DNA: TGTGCCAGCAGGGGTCCGGGGGTGGCACCCCTCCACTTT; CDR3: CASRGPGVAPLHF
J: TRBJ2-5; V: TRBV5-4; size: NA; D: TRBD1; DNA: TGTGCCAGCACAGGGAAGGGGGCGGGTGAGACCCAGTACTTC; CDR3: CASTGKGAGETQYF
J: TRBJ2-7; V: TRBV2; size: few; D: TRBD1; DNA: TGTGCCAGCAGTGGTGACAGGGGCGACGAGCAGTACTTC; CDR3: CASSGDRGDEQYF
J: TRBJ2-3; V: TRBV11-3; size: NA; D: NA; DNA: TGTGCCAGCAGCCCCGGGATGGGCACAGATACGCAGTATTTT; CDR3: CASSPGMGTDTQYF
J: TRBJ2-7; V: TRBV5-1; size: NA; D: NA; DNA: TGCGCCAGCAGCTTGGCGGGGTTTAGCTACGAGCAGTACTTC; CDR3: CASSLAGFSYEQYF
J: TRBJ2-1; V: TRBV7-9; size: NA; D: NA; DNA: TGTGCCAGCAGCTTAGCGAGTAGCGTAGATGAGCAGTTCTTC; CDR3: CASSLASSVDEQFF
J: TRBJ1-2; V: TRBV10-3; size: NA; D: TRBD1; DNA: TGTGCCATCAGTGGACAGGGTGGAGGCTACACCTTC; CDR3: CAISGQGGGYTF
J: TRBJ2-1; V: TRBV30; size: NA; D: NA; DNA: TGTGCCTGGAGACAGGACCACAATGAGCAGTTCTTC; CDR3: CAWRQDHNEQFF
J: TRBJ2-1; V: TRBV25-1; size: once; D: TRBD2; DNA: TGTGCCAGCCAGCGGGGAACACCGGACAATGAGCAGTTCTTC; CDR3: CASQRGTPDNEQFF
J: TRBJ2-1; V: TRBV18; size: NA; D: TRBD2; DNA: TGTGCCAGCTCACCAAAGGCTAGCGGGCCAAATGAGCAGTTCTTC; CDR3: CASSPKASGPNEQFF
J: TRBJ1-6; V: TRBV6-6; size: many; D: NA; DNA: TGTGCCATCTCGCCAAGCCTTAATTCACCCCTCCACTTT; CDR3: CAISPSLNSPLHF
J: TRBJ1-1; V: TRBV5-4; size: few; D: TRBD1; DNA: TGTGCCAGCAGTTTGGGGAACAGGGGGCCCTCCTTAATGAACACTGAAGCTTTCTTT; CDR3: CASSLGNRGPSLMNTEAFF
J: TRBJ2-7; V: TRBV6-2/TRBV6-3; size: NA; D: NA; DNA: TGTGCCAGCAGCAGACAGGAACCCTACGAGCAGTACTTC; CDR3: CASSRQEPYEQYF
J: TRBJ2-1; V: TRBV30; size: once; D: NA; DNA: TGTGCCTGGAGAGGGCCGGGACTTATATCTGAGCAGTTCTTC; CDR3: CAWRGPGLISEQFF
J: TRBJ1-5; V: TRBV18; size: NA; D: TRBD1; DNA: TGTGCCAGCTCAACAGGACAGGGCAATCAGCCCCAGCATTTT; CDR3: CASSTGQGNQPQHF
J: TRBJ1-2; V: TRBV6-6; size: NA; D: NA; DNA: TGTGCCAGCGAGGGAAGCGGCTACACCTTC; CDR3: CASEGSGYTF
J: TRBJ2-7; V: TRBV9; size: NA; D: NA; DNA: TGTGCCAGCAGCGTAGGACAGGAGAACTCCTACGAGCAGTACTTC; CDR3: CASSVGQENSYEQYF
J: TRBJ2-4; V: TRBV7-2; size: NA; D: NA; DNA: TGTGCCAGCACCCTCGGAGGTAGTGCCAAAAACATTCAGTACTTC; CDR3: CASTLGGSAKNIQYF
J: TRBJ2-3; V: TRBV9; size: few; D: NA; DNA: TGTGCCAGCAGCGTAGGGGGGCGGCACACAGATACGCAGTATTTT; CDR3: CASSVGGRHTDTQYF
J: TRBJ2-7; V: TRBV28; size: NA; D: TRBD1; DNA: TGTGCCAGCAGTTCGCGACAGGGGGTCTACGAGCAGTACTTC; CDR3: CASSSRQGVYEQYF